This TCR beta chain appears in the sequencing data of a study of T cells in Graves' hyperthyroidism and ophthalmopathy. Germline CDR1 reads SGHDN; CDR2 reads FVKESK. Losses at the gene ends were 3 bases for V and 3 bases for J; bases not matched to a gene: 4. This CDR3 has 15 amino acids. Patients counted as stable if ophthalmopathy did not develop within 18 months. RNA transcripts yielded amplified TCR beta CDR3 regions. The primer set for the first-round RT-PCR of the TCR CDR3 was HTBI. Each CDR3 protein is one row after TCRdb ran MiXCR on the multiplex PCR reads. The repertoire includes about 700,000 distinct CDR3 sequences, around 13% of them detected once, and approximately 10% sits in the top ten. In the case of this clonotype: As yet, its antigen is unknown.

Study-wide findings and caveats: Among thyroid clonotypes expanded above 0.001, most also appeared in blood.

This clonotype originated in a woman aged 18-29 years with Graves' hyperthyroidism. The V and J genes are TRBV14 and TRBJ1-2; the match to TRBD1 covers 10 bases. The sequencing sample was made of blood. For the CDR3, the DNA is TGTGCCAGCAGCCATGACAGGGGGCTTCACTATGGCTACACCTTC. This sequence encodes CASSHDRGLHYGYTF.